These T cell receptor beta chains were read from a single sample in a study of PD-L1 blockade in urothelial cancer. Some clones are missing from TCRdb's copy, which holds only in-frame ones; the method was immunoSEQ multiplex PCR. This table has approximately 47,000 clones, approximately 78% appearing once. The input for sequencing was PBMCs, taken around atezolizumab (anti-PD-L1) treatment. These receptors were taken from a man aged 45-60 years with urothelial cancer. The CDR3 runs from the conserved cysteine through the conserved F or W. A D gene is named only where the DNA matches it firmly. A clone size is listed for some rows: how often the clone was seen (once, few, many), or a class if it is expanded.

>TRBJ1-3|TRBV14|-|-
CASSQGAPNSGNTIYF
TGTGCCAGCAGCCAAGGGGCTCCGAACTCTGGAAACACCATATATTTT
>TRBJ1-3|TRBV11-2|-|TRBD1
CATSPWTGRLSGNTIYF
TGTGCCACCTCCCCCTGGACAGGGCGCCTCTCTGGAAACACCATATATTTT
>TRBJ2-2|TRBV7-9|-|-
CASSFNPAGSNTGELFF
TGTGCCAGCAGCTTTAACCCAGCGGGTTCGAACACCGGGGAGCTGTTTTTT
>TRBJ1-1|TRBV5-6|-|-
CASSPYTKNTEAFF
TGTGCCAGCAGCCCATACACCAAGAACACTGAAGCTTTCTTT
>TRBJ2-6|TRBV29-1|-|TRBD1
CSVTGTGGGGANVLTF
TGCAGCGTGACCGGGACAGGGGGAGGGGGGGCCAACGTCCTGACTTTC
>TRBJ2-7|TRBV30|-|-
CAWNPSVGGYEQYF
TGTGCCTGGAATCCCTCGGTGGGGGGCTACGAGCAGTACTTC
>TRBJ1-4|TRBV4-1|-|-
CASSQDSEGANEKLFF
TGCGCCAGCAGCCAAGATTCCGAAGGGGCGAATGAAAAACTGTTTTTT
>TRBJ2-3|TRBV7-2|-|TRBD2
CASSYHSSGRAFSTDTQYF
TGTGCCAGCAGCTACCACTCTAGCGGGAGGGCGTTTAGCACAGATACGCAGTATTTT
>TRBJ1-5|TRBV28|-|-
CASSLATGRNQPQHF
TGTGCCAGCAGTTTGGCGACGGGGAGAAATCAGCCCCAGCATTTT
>TRBJ2-1|TRBV2|-|-
CASAPGEYNEQFF
TGTGCCAGCGCCCCGGGGGAGTACAATGAGCAGTTCTTC
>TRBJ2-1|TRBV11-3|-|TRBD1
CASSPRTGGGEQFF
TGTGCCAGCAGCCCAAGGACAGGGGGGGGTGAGCAGTTCTTC
>TRBJ1-4|TRBV30|once|-
CAWSAPTGNNEKLFF
TGTGCCTGGAGTGCCCCTACAGGGAATAATGAAAAACTGTTTTTT
>TRBJ1-6|TRBV10-2|-|-
CASRVMILGDSPLHF
TGCGCCAGCAGGGTCATGATCCTCGGGGATTCACCCCTCCACTTT
>TRBJ1-6|TRBV28|few|-
CASRKDSTNSPLHF
TGTGCCAGCAGAAAGGACAGCACCAATTCACCCCTCCACTTT
>TRBJ1-2|TRBV5-6|-|-
CASSLMGGYGYTF
TGTGCCAGCAGCTTGATGGGGGGCTATGGCTACACCTTC
>TRBJ2-5|TRBV2|-|-
CASSEGGETQYF
TGTGCCAGCAGTGAAGGCGGGGAGACCCAGTACTTC
>TRBJ2-7|TRBV12-1|few|-
CASSPLPGQANYEQYF
TGTGCCAGCAGCCCATTACCGGGACAGGCGAACTACGAGCAGTACTTC
>TRBJ1-2|TRBV4-1|-|-
CASSQDVGGERGYTF
TGCGCCAGCAGCCAAGATGTAGGAGGGGAGCGAGGCTACACCTTC
>TRBJ2-3|TRBV6-1|few|-
CASSVSRAGRGTDTQYF
TGTGCCAGCAGTGTTTCGAGGGCAGGCCGTGGTACAGATACGCAGTATTTT
>TRBJ2-7|TRBV14|-|-
CASSQGQAKSGEQYF
TGTGCCAGCAGCCAAGGACAGGCGAAGTCTGGCGAGCAGTACTTC
>TRBJ1-3|TRBV5-1|few|TRBD1
CASRTGFGNTIYF
TGCGCCAGCAGGACAGGGTTTGGAAACACCATATATTTT
>TRBJ2-1|TRBV10-2|-|TRBD2
CASSASGSLNEQFF
TGCGCCAGCTCGGCAAGCGGGAGTTTGAATGAGCAGTTCTTC
>TRBJ1-5|TRBV6-1|-|TRBD1
CAGTGALTSNQPQHF
TGTGCCGGTACAGGGGCCCTCACAAGCAATCAGCCCCAGCATTTT
>TRBJ2-5|TRBV5-1|-|TRBD2
CASSLGPSGQETQYF
TGCGCCAGCAGCTTAGGGCCTAGCGGCCAAGAGACCCAGTACTTC
>TRBJ1-2|TRBV6-1|medium-sized|-
CASSEAGEASGYTF
TGTGCCAGCAGTGAAGCAGGGGAGGCAAGTGGCTACACCTTC
>TRBJ1-2|TRBV30|-|-
CAWSRDRGGGYTF
TGTGCCTGGAGTCGGGACCGCGGAGGGGGCTACACCTTC
>TRBJ1-1|TRBV2|medium-sized|-
CASSEASEAFF
TGTGCCAGCAGTGAAGCCAGTGAAGCTTTCTTT
>TRBJ1-2|TRBV6-5|-|-
CASSSLGASNYGYTF
TGTGCCAGCAGTTCCTTAGGGGCATCTAACTATGGCTACACCTTC
>TRBJ2-3|TRBV29-1|-|-
CSVEILADTQYF
TGCAGCGTTGAGATCCTAGCGGATACGCAGTATTTT
>TRBJ2-1|TRBV29-1|-|-
CSVGLLEVHNEQFF
TGCAGCGTTGGGTTACTAGAGGTGCACAATGAGCAGTTCTTC
>TRBJ1-2|TRBV15|-|-
CATSREEGIGGYTF
TGTGCCACCAGCAGAGAGGAGGGGATAGGTGGCTACACCTTC
>TRBJ2-5|TRBV14|-|-
CASSQGPVAGTRDQYF
TGTGCCAGCAGCCAAGGCCCAGTGGCGGGCACAAGGGACCAGTACTTC
>TRBJ2-2|TRBV7-9|-|-
CASGFESAGELFF
TGTGCCAGCGGCTTTGAAAGCGCCGGGGAGCTGTTTTTT
>TRBJ1-1|TRBV5-1|few|TRBD1
CASSLRQGARGEAFF
TGCGCCAGCAGCTTGCGTCAGGGGGCGCGAGGTGAAGCTTTCTTT
>TRBJ1-5|TRBV19|-|TRBD1
CASSTTGGGNQPQHF
TGTGCCAGTAGTACAACAGGGGGCGGCAATCAGCCCCAGCATTTT
>TRBJ1-2|TRBV6-5|-|TRBD1
CASKTMTGVRWGYTF
TGTGCCAGCAAGACTATGACAGGGGTGAGGTGGGGCTACACCTTC
>TRBJ2-1|TRBV6-9|-|TRBD1
CASSPPRTGGFWSLGEQFF
TGTGCCAGCAGTCCCCCCCGGACAGGGGGCTTCTGGAGCCTGGGTGAGCAGTTCTTC
>TRBJ1-4|TRBV5-1|-|TRBD1
CASREQGAEEKLFF
TGCGCCAGCCGAGAACAGGGGGCAGAGGAAAAACTGTTTTTT
>TRBJ2-2|TRBV7-2|-|-
CASRPNRAGELFF
TGTGCCAGCAGACCCAATCGCGCCGGGGAGCTGTTTTTT
>TRBJ1-2|TRBV18|-|-
CASSPNGGNYGYTF
TGTGCCAGCTCACCCAACGGGGGTAACTATGGCTACACCTTC
>TRBJ2-3|TRBV5-1|once|-
CASSFQGTDTQYF
TGCGCCAGCAGCTTCCAGGGCACAGATACGCAGTATTTT
>TRBJ2-6|TRBV6-5|once|-
CASSTDYSGANVLTF
TGTGCCAGCAGCACAGACTACTCTGGGGCCAACGTCCTGACTTTC
>TRBJ1-3|TRBV6-5|-|-
CASSYGSYSGNTIYF
TGTGCCAGCAGTTACGGGAGCTACTCTGGAAACACCATATATTTT
>TRBJ2-7|TRBV27|-|TRBD2
CASAEGLDYEQYF
TGTGCCAGTGCCGAGGGACTAGATTACGAGCAGTACTTC
>TRBJ1-1|TRBV19|-|TRBD1
CASSFGTGVNTEAFF
TGTGCCAGTAGTTTTGGGACAGGGGTGAACACTGAAGCTTTCTTT
>TRBJ2-1|TRBV30|-|TRBD2
CAWSVAGGQVFNEQFF
TGTGCCTGGAGTGTAGCGGGAGGACAGGTCTTCAATGAGCAGTTCTTC
>TRBJ2-7|TRBV27|-|-
CASSLLGYGYEQYF
TGTGCCAGCAGTTTATTGGGCTATGGCTACGAGCAGTACTTC
>TRBJ1-1|TRBV7-9|-|-
CASSLWTDPEAFF
TGTGCCAGCAGCTTATGGACAGACCCTGAAGCTTTCTTT
>TRBJ1-2|TRBV7-9|-|-
CASSFPPGQGNYGYTF
TGTGCCAGCAGCTTCCCCCCGGGCCAGGGGAACTATGGCTACACCTTC
>TRBJ2-1|TRBV6-6|-|TRBD1
CASSRQGAYNEQFF
TGTGCCAGCAGTCGACAGGGGGCCTACAATGAGCAGTTCTTC
>TRBJ2-5|TRBV7-3|-|-
CASSLAGTLETQYF
TGTGCCAGCAGCTTAGCCGGGACTTTAGAGACCCAGTACTTC
>TRBJ2-7|TRBV6-1|-|TRBD1
CASTPSGQVSYEQYF
TGTGCCAGCACCCCATCGGGACAGGTCTCCTACGAGCAGTACTTC
>TRBJ1-1|TRBV2|many|TRBD1
CASGPGTGIAFF
TGTGCCAGCGGACCCGGGACAGGGATCGCTTTCTTT
>TRBJ1-3|TRBV9|few|-
CASSVDPAGNTIYF
TGTGCCAGCAGCGTAGACCCCGCGGGAAACACCATATATTTT
>TRBJ2-7|TRBV15|-|-
CATRAGQRGEQYF
TGTGCCACCAGGGCCGGACAGCGAGGCGAGCAGTACTTC